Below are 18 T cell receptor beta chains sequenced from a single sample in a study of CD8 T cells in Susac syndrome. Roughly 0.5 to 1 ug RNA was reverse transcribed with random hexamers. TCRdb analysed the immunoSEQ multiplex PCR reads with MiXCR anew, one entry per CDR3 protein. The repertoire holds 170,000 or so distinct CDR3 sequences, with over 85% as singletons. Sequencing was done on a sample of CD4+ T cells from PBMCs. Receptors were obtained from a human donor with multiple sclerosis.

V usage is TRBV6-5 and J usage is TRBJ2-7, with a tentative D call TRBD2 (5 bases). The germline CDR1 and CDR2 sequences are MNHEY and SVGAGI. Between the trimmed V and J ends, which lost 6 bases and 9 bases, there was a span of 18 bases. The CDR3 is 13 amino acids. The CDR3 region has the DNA TGTGCCAGCAGCCCCCGTCAGCGGCCCAGGCAGTACTTC. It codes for CASSPRQRPRQYF.

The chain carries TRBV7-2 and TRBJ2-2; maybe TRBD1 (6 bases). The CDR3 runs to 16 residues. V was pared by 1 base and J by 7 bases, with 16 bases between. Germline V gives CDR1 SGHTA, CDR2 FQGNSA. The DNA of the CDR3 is TGTGCCAGCAGCTTAGATGTGGGGGCCGTAGTCGGGGAGCTGTTTTTT. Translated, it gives CASSLDVGAVVGELFF.

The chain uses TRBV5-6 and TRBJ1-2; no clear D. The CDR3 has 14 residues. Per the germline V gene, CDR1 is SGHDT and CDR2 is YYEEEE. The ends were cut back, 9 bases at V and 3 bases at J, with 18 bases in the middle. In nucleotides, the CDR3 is TGTGCCACAAGACTAAGTACAAATTACTATGGCTACACCTTC. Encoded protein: CATRLSTNYYGYTF.

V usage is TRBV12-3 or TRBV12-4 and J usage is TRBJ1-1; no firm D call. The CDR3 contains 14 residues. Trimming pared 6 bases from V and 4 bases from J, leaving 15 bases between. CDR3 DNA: TGTGCCAGCAGCACCTTCGGGCTGGTCACTGAAGCTTTCTTT. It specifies CASSTFGLVTEAFF.

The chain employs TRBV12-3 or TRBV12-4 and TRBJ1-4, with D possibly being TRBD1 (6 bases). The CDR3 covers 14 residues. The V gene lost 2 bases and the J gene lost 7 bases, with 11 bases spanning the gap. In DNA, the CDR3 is TGTGCCAGCAGTTTACTGGGGGCTGGTGAAAAACTGTTTTTT. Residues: CASSLLGAGEKLFF.

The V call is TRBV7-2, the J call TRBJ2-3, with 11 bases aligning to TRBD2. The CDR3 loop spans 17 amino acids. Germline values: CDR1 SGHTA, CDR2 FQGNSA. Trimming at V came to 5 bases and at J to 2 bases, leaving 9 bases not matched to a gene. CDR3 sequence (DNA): TGTGCCAGCAGCCTACGACTAGCGGGAACCTCCACAGATACGCAGTATTTT. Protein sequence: CASSLRLAGTSTDTQYF.

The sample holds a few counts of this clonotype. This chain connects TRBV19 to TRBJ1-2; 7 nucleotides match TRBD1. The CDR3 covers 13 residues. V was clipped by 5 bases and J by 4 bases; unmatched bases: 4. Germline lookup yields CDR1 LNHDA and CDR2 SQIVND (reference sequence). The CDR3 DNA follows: TGTGCCAGTAGTCCCCCAGGGGGCTATGGCTACACCTTC. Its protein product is CASSPPGGYGYTF.

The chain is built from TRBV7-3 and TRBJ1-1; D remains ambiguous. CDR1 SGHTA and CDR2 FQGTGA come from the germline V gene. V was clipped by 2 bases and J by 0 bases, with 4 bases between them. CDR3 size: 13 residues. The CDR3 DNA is TGTGCCAGCAGCTTAGGGATGAACACTGAAGCTTTCTTT. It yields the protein CASSLGMNTEAFF.

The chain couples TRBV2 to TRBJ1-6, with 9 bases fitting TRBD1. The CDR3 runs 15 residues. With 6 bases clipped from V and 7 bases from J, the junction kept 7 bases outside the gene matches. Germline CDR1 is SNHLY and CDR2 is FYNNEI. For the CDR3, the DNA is TGTGCCAGCAGGAAGGGGGGACAGGGAAATTCACCCCTCCACTTT. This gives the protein CASRKGGQGNSPLHF.

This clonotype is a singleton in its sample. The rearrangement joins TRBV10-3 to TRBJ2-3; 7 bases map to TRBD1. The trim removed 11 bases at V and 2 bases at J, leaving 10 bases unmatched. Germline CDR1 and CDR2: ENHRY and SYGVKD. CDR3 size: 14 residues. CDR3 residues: CALKKGANTDTQYF. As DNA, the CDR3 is TGTGCCCTCAAAAAGGGGGCCAACACAGATACGCAGTATTTT.

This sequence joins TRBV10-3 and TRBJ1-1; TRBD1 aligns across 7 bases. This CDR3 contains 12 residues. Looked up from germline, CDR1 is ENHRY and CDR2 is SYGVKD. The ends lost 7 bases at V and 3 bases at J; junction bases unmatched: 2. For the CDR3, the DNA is TGTGCCATCAATACAGGGGACACTGAAGCTTTCTTT. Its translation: CAINTGDTEAFF.

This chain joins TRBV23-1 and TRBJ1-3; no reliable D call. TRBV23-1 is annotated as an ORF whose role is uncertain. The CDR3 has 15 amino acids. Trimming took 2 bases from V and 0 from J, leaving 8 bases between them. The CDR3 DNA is TGCGCCAGCAGTCAACCTAAGGGCTCTGGAAACACCATATATTTT. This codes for CASSQPKGSGNTIYF.

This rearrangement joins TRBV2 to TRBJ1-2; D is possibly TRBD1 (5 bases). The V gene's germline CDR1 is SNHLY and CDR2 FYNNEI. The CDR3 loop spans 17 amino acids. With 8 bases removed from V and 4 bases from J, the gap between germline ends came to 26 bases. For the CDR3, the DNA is TGTGCCAGCGCCGCACTCGTAGATGGGGACCGTCGCTATGGCTACACCTTC. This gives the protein CASAALVDGDRRYGYTF.

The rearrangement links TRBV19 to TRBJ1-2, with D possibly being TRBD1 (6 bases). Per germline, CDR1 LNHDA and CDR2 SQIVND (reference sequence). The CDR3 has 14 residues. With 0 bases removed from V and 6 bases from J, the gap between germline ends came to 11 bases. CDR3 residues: CASSIDGRGNGYTF. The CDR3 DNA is TGTGCCAGTAGTATAGACGGCAGGGGTAATGGCTACACCTTC.

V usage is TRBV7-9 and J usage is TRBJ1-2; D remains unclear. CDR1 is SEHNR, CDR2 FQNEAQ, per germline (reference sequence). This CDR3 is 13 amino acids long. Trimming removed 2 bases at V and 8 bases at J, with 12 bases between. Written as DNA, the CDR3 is TGTGCCAGCAGCTTAAGCCTGTCCCGCGGCTACACCTTC. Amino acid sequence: CASSLSLSRGYTF.

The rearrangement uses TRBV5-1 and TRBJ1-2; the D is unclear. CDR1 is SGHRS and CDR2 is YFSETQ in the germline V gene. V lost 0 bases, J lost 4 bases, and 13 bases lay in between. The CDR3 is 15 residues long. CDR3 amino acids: CASSLADNKGYGYTF. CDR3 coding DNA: TGCGCCAGCAGCTTGGCAGACAACAAGGGCTATGGCTACACCTTC.

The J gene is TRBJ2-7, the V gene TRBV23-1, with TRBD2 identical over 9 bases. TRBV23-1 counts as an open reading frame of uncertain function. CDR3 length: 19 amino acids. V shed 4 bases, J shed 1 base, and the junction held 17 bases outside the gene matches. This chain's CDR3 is CASSLELRGSGGLSYEQYF. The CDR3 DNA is TGCGCCAGCAGTCTCGAACTCAGGGGGAGCGGGGGGCTTTCCTACGAGCAGTACTTC.

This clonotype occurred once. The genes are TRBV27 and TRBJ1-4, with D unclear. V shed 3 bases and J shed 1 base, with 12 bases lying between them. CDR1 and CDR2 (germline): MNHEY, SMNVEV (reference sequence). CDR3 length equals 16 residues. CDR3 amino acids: CASSFRPDGTNEKLFF. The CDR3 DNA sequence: TGTGCCAGCAGTTTTCGGCCGGACGGAACTAATGAAAAACTGTTTTTT.